This TCR beta chain stems from a study of T cell responses to AZD1222 COVID-19 vaccine. The CDR3 extends over 12 amino acids. The germline V gene encodes CDR1 GTSNPN and CDR2 SVGIG (reference sequence). V was pared by 4 bases and J by 9 bases, with 13 bases between. Libraries were prepared by immunoSEQ multiplex PCR; TCRdb keeps only in-frame clonotypes and omits some of them. The data show about 72,000 clones, roughly 87% seen once. Of note for this clone: Its antigen is unknown.

Study-wide results and caveats: Vaccine-associated CD4 TCRs ranged over spike, dominating at 160-218 and 743-854. Two AZD1222 doses significantly raised spike-specific TCR breadth and depth over controls. At study baseline, merely several AZD1222 recipients were seropositive.

This chain connects TRBV30 to TRBJ2-1; D uncertain. This TCR derives from an adult who received the AZD1222 COVID-19 vaccine. Material: peripheral blood, obtained 28 days after the second AZD1222 dose. CDR3 amino acids: CAWNKLLGEQFF. CDR3 DNA sequence: TGTGCCTGGAACAAACTTCTGGGTGAGCAGTTCTTC.